The 2 T cell receptor beta chains reported below all come from one sample, sequenced in a study of T cell repertoires in cytomegalovirus infection. Antigens of these TCRs are unknown. A single record per CDR3 protein comes from TCRdb applying MiXCR to the reads. This table has some 480,000 distinct CDR3 sequences, about 33% appearing once. This specimen was cultured PBMCs, taken from culture after CMV antigen stimulation. The receptor source for this set is a human donor in good health (CMV status not recorded). Some clones in this sample may be carry-over from other donors' samples.

This chain connects TRBV6-2 or TRBV6-3 to TRBJ2-5; 7 nucleotides line up with TRBD1. The CDR3 contains 14 residues. Germline CDR1 reads MNHEY; CDR2 reads SVGEGT. The ends lost 7 bases at V and 5 bases at J; junction bases unmatched: 10. The CDR3 sequence: CASNPGTALETQYF. CDR3 nucleotide sequence: TGTGCCAGCAATCCCGGGACAGCTCTGGAGACCCAGTACTTC.

The chain joins TRBV6-8 to TRBJ2-5; 8 nucleotides line up with TRBD1. The ends lost 5 bases at V and 7 bases at J; junction bases unmatched: 6. This CDR3 is 13 amino acids long. Germline lookup yields CDR1 MNHGY and CDR2 SAAAGT. CDR3 in DNA: TGTGCCAGCAGTACCCAGGGGGCGGGGACCCAGTACTTC. Amino acids: CASSTQGAGTQYF.